This record concerns one T cell receptor beta chain sequence. Its specificity is unknown. Germline V gives CDR1 KGHDR, CDR2 SFDVKD. The CDR3 loop spans 14 amino acids. V was trimmed by 0 bases and J by 7 bases, leaving 9 bases between them. The sample belongs to a study of T cell responses to AZD1222 COVID-19 vaccine. Regarding the study as a whole: Nearly half of spike-specific TCRs reportedly target unmutated variant regions. Just a handful of AZD1222 recipients tested seropositive at baseline. The breadth and depth of Spike-specific TCRs increased once two AZD1222 doses had been given. CD4 TCRs linked to vaccination spanned spike, dominating at 160-218 and 743-854.

Using immunoSEQ multiplex PCR, the repertoire was profiled, and TCRdb retains in-frame clones only, with some absent. The repertoire has some 60,000 clones, around three quarters of them found once; the top ten carry roughly 3.5%. Sequencing was performed on peripheral blood, taken 28 days after the second AZD1222 dose. This chain uses TRBV24-1 with TRBJ2-4; D call uncertain. The source is an adult who received the AZD1222 COVID-19 vaccine. CDR3 region: CATSDLFTPNIQYF. Written as DNA, the CDR3 is TGTGCCACCAGTGATTTGTTCACCCCTAACATTCAGTACTTC.